A single sample is the source of the 9 T cell receptor beta chains below, sequenced in a study of identical twins. In TCRdb, the 5' RACE reads were re-called with MiXCR into one record per CDR3 protein. The sample lists 200,000 to 300,000 distinct CDR3 sequences, about 10% occurring once. The sequenced material came from memory T cells sorted from blood. The source is a man aged 45 to 65 in good health.

On this clonotype itself: Its ends do not fully match the called genes, so a read error is possible. J is TRBJ1-2 and V is TRBV2; 9 bases are a match to TRBD1. Germline V CDR1 and CDR2: SNHLY, FYNNEI. CDR3 length: 15 residues. CDR3 region: CASSSGGQGFYGYTF. For the CDR3, the DNA is TGTGCTAGCAGCTCGGGGGGACAGGGATTCTATGGCTACACCTTC.

This clonotype has just a few counts. CDR3 DNA: TGTGCCAGCAGTTTTGCTAGCGGGACGAACACCGGGGAGCTGTTTTTT. Protein: CASSFASGTNTGELFF. The chain couples TRBV27 to TRBJ2-2; 9 bases are shared with TRBD2. CDR1 and CDR2 from the germline V gene are MNHEY and SMNVEV (reference sequence). Germline trimming cut 3 bases from V and 0 bases from J; bases unmatched to any gene: 2. The CDR3 length is 16 residues.

This clonotype came up many times. The V call is TRBV7-9, the J call TRBJ2-1; TRBD2 agrees at 10 bases. CDR3 length equals 14 residues. CDR1 and CDR2 from the germline V gene are SEHNR and FQNEAQ (reference sequence). V dropped 4 bases and J dropped 5; count of bases not matched to a gene: 2. In DNA form, the CDR3 reads TGTGCCAGCAGCTGGACTAGCGGCAACAATGAGCAGTTCTTC. Its translation is CASSWTSGNNEQFF.

The chain employs TRBV29-1 and TRBJ2-7; perhaps TRBD1 as D (5 bases). Trimming took 6 bases from V and 4 from J, leaving 10 bases between them. The germline V gene encodes CDR1 SQVTM and CDR2 ANQGSEA. This CDR3 has 11 residues. CDR3 residues: CSVRTGYEQYF. The CDR3 nucleotides are TGCAGCGTCCGTACAGGTTACGAGCAGTACTTC.

This chain joins TRBV18 and TRBJ2-3; 7 bases are a match to TRBD2. The germline V gene encodes CDR1 KGHSH and CDR2 LQKENI. Germline trimming cut 1 base from V and 2 bases from J; bases unmatched to any gene: 6. The CDR3 has 16 residues. The CDR3 region is CASSPRLGGDTDTQYF. The CDR3 DNA reads as TGTGCCAGCTCACCACGGCTGGGGGGGGACACAGATACGCAGTATTTT.

This clonotype was seen more than once but under ten times. The J gene is TRBJ1-5, the V gene TRBV2; D unclear. The V gene lost 7 bases and the J gene lost 10 bases, with 23 bases spanning the gap. CDR1 is SNHLY, CDR2 FYNNEI, per germline. The CDR3 length is 15 residues. CDR3 coding DNA: TGTGCCAGCACTTTGGCTGCCCGGTTTGATGATCCCCAGCATTTT. It yields the protein CASTLAARFDDPQHF.

J is TRBJ1-5 and V is TRBV14, with unresolved D. Germline lookup yields CDR1 SGHDN and CDR2 FVKESK. This CDR3 has 13 residues. The V gene lost 4 bases and the J gene lost 13 bases, with 17 bases spanning the gap. The CDR3 coding sequence is TGTGCCAGCAGCCTTGATAACTTCGGCCCTCAGCATTTT. Encoded protein: CASSLDNFGPQHF.

This clonotype was recorded many times. The gene calls are TRBV6-2 or TRBV6-3 and TRBJ2-3; D perhaps matches TRBD2 (6 bases). The germline V gene encodes CDR1 MNHEY and CDR2 SVGEGT. V was pared by 0 bases and J by 7 bases, with 20 bases between. The CDR3 consists of 17 residues. CDR3 residues: CASSYSPDYLVPHTQYF. Written as DNA, the CDR3 is TGTGCCAGCAGTTACTCTCCGGACTATCTCGTGCCTCATACGCAGTATTTT.

This clonotype was counted only a few times. The chain combines TRBV11-2 with TRBJ2-1, with D uncertain. Trimming left V 0 bases short and J 15 bases short, with 12 bases between. CDR1 is SGHAT, CDR2 FQNNGV, per germline. There are 12 residues in the CDR3. In nucleotides, the CDR3 is TGTGCCAGCAGCTTAGATGGCCCCAAACGGTTCTTC. This sequence encodes CASSLDGPKRFF.